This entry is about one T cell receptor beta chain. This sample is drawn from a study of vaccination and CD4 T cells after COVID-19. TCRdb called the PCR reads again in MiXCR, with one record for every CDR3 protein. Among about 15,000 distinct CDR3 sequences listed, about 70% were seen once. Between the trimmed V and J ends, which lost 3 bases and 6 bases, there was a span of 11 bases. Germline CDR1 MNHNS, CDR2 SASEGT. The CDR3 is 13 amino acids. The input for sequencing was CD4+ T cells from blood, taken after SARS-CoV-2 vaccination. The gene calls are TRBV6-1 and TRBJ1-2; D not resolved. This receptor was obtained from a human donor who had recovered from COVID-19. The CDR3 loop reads CASSENRAHGYTF. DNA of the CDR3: TGTGCCAGCAGTGAGAACCGGGCCCATGGCTACACCTTC.